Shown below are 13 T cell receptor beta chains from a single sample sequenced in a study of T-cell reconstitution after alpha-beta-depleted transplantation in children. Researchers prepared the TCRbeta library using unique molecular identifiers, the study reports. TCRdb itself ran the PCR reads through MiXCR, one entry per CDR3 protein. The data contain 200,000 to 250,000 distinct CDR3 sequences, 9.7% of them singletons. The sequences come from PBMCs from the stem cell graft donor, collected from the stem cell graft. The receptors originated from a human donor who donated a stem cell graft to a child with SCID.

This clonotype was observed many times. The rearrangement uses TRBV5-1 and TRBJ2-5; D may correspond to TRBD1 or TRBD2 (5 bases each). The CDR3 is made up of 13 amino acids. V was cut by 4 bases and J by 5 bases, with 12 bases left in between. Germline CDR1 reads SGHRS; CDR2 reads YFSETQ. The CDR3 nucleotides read TGCGCCAGCAGCGGGGGACCGGGGGAGACCCAGTACTTC. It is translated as CASSGGPGETQYF.

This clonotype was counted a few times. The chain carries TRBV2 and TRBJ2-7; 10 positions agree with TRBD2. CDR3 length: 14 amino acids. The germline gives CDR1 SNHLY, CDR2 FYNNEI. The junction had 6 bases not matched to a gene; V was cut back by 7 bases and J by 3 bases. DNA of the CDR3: TGTGCCAGCACCTTAGCGGGGGGTCTCTACGAGCAGTACTTC. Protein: CASTLAGGLYEQYF.

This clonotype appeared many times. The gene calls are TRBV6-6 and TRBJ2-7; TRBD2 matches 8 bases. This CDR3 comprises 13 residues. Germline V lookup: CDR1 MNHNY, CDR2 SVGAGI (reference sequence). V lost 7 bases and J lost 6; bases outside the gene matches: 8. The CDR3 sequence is CASTRGGFSEQYF. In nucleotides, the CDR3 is TGTGCCAGCACCCGCGGGGGGTTTTCCGAGCAGTACTTC.

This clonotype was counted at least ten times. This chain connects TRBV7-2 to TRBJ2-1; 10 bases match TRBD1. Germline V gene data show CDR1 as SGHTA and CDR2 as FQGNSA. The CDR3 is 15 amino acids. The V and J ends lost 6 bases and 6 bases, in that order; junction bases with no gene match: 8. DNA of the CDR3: TGTGCCAGCAGTCTAGAGGGACAGGGGACCAATGAGCAGTTCTTC. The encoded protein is CASSLEGQGTNEQFF. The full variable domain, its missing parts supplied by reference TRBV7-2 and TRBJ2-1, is GAGVSQSPSNKVTEKGKDVELRCDPISGHTALYWYRQSLGQGLEFLIYFQGNSAPDKSGLPSDRFSAERTGGSVSTLTIQRTQQEDSAVYLCASSLEGQGTNEQFFGPGTRLTVL.

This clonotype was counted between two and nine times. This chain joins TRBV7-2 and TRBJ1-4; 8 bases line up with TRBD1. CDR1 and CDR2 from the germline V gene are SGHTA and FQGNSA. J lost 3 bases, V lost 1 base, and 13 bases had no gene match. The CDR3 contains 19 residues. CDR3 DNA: TGTGCCAGCAGCTTAGTGCCAGGACAGGGAGGTGCTGCTAATGAAAAACTGTTTTTT. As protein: CASSLVPGQGGAANEKLFF.

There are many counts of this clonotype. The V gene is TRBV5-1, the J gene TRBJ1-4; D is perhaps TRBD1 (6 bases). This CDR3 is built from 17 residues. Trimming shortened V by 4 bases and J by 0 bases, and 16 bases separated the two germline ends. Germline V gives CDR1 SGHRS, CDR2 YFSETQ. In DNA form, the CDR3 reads TGCGCCAGCAGCCAAGGGCCGACAGGTGCAACTAATGAAAAACTGTTTTTT. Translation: CASSQGPTGATNEKLFF.

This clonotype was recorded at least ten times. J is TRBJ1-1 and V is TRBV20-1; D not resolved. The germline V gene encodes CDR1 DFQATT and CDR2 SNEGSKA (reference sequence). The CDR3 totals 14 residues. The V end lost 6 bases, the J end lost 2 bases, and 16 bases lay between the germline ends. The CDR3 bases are TGCAGTGCATCCGGGAAGGGAGCAAACACTGAAGCTTTCTTT. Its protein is CSASGKGANTEAFF.

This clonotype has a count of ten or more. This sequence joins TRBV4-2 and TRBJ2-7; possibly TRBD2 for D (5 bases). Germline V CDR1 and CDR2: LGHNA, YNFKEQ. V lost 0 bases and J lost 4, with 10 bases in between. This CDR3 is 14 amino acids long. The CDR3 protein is CASSQEIPGYEQYF. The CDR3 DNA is TGTGCCAGCAGCCAAGAGATACCGGGGTACGAGCAGTACTTC.

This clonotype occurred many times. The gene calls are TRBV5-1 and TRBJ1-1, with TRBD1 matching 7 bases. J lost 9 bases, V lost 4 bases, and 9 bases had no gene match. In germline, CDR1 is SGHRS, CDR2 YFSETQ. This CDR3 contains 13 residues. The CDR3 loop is CASSPTGIEKAFF. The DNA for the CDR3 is TGCGCCAGCAGCCCGACAGGGATCGAGAAAGCTTTCTTT. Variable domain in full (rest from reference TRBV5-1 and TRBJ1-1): KAGVTQTPRYLIKTRGQQVTLSCSPISGHRSVSWYQQTPGQGLQFLFEYFSETQRNKGNFPGRFSGRQFSNSRSEMNVSTLELGDSALYLCASSPTGIEKAFFGQGTRLTVV.

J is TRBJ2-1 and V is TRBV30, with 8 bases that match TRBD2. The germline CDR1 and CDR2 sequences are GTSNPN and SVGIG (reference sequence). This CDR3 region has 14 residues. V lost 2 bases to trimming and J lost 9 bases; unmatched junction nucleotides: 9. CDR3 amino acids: CAWSQTSAVTEQFF. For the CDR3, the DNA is TGTGCCTGGAGTCAGACTAGCGCAGTTACTGAGCAGTTCTTC.

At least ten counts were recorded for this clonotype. This CDR3 reads CSARSANHEQYF. As DNA, the CDR3 is TGCAGTGCGCGCAGTGCGAACCACGAGCAGTACTTC. This chain uses TRBV20-1 with TRBJ2-7; D ambiguous. Trimming cost V 6 bases and J 5 bases, with 14 bases left between them. Germline V lookup: CDR1 DFQATT, CDR2 SNEGSKA (reference sequence). The CDR3 has 12 residues.

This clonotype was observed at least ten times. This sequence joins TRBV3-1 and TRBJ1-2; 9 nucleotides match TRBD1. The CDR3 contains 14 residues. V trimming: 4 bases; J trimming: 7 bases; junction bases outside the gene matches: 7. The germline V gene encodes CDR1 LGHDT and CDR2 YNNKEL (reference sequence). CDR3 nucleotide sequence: TGTGCCAGCAGCCCCCGGACAGGGGAGAGTGGCTACACCTTC. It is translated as CASSPRTGESGYTF.

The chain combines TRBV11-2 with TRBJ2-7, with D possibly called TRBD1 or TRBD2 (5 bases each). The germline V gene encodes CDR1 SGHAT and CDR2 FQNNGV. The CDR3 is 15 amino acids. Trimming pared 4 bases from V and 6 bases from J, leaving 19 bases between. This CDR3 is CASSWGRASFGEQYF. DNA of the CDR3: TGTGCCAGCAGCTGGGGCCGGGCTAGCTTCGGCGAGCAGTACTTC.